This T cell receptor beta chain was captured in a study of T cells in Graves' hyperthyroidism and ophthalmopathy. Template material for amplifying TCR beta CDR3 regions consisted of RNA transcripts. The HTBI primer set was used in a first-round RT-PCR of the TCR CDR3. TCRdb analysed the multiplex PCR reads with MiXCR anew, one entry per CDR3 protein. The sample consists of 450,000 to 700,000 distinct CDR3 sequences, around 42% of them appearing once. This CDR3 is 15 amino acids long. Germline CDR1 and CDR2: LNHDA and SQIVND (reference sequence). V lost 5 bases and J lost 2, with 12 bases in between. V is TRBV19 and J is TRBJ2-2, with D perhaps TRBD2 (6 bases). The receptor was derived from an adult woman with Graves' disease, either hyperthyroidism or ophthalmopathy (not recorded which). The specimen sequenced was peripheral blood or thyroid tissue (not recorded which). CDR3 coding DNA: TGTGCCAGTAGTGTCCTGGGACTTAACACCGGGGAGCTGTTTTTT. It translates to CASSVLGLNTGELFF.